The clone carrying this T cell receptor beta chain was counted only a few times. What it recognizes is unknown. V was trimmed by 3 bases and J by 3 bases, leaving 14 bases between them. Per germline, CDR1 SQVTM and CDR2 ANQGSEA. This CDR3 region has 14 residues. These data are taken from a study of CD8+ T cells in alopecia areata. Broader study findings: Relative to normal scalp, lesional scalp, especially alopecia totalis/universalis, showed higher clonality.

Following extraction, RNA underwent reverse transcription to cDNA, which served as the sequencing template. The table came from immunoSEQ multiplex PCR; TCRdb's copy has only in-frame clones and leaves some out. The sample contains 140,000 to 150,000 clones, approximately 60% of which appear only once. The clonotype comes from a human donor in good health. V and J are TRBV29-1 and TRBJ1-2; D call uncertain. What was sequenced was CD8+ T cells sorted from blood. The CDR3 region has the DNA TGCAGCGTTGACCACCCCAGGACTGACTATGGCTACACCTTC. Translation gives CSVDHPRTDYGYTF.